The T cell receptor (beta chain) under discussion was sequenced for a study of blood T cell repertoires in COVID-19. At the level of the study: Researchers got acute and convalescent COVID-19 samples from the United States, Italy and Spain. From T cells, B-cell-depleted T cells, or PBMCs came the material, which was cDNA or gDNA.

In the original processing: Estimates of nucleated cell counts were drawn from the amplification of reference gene primers. The method was immunoSEQ multiplex PCR; TCRdb's version includes in-frame clones alone and lacks a portion of them. That table gives V, J and clone size, and the DNA gave D and trimming. This table has about 69,000 clones, 79% appearing once. This TCR came from a human donor in a cohort sampled during active COVID-19. Material for sequencing was peripheral blood.

The CDR3 here is CASNRQGSTDTQYF. The DNA for the CDR3 is TGTGCCAGCAATCGACAGGGAAGCACAGATACGCAGTATTTT. The genes are TRBV6-5 and TRBJ2-3; 7 bases fit TRBD1. The junction had 4 bases not matched to a gene; V was cut back by 7 bases and J by 0 bases. Germline CDR1 is MNHEY and CDR2 is SVGAGI. This CDR3 contains 14 residues.